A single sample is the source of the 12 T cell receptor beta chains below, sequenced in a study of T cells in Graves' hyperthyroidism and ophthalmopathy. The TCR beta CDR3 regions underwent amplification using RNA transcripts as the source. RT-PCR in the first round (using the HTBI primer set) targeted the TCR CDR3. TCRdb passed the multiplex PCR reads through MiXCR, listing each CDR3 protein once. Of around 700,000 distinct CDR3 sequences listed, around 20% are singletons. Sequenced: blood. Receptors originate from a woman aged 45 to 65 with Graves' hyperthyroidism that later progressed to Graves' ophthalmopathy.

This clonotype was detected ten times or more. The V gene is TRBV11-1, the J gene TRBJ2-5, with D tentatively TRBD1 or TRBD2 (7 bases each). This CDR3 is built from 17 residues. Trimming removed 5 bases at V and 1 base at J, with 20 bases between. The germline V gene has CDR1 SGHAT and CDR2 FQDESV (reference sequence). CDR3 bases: TGTGCCAGCAGCCCTGGGGGGGGGACAGCCTTCCAAGAGACCCAGTACTTC. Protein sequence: CASSPGGGTAFQETQYF.

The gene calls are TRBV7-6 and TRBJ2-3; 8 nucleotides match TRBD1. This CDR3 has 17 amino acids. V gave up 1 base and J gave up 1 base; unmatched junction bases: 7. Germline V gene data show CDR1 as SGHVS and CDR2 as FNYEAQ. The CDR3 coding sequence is TGTGCCAGCAGCTTAGATACAGGGGGATTGGGCACAGATACGCAGTATTTT. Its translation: CASSLDTGGLGTDTQYF.

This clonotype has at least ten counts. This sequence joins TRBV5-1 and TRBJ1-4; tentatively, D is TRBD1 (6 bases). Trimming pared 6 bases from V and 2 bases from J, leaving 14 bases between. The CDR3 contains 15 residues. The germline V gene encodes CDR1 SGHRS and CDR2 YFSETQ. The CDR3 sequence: CASTEQGGTNEKLFF. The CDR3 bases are TGCGCCAGCACGGAACAGGGAGGGACTAATGAAAAACTGTTTTTT.

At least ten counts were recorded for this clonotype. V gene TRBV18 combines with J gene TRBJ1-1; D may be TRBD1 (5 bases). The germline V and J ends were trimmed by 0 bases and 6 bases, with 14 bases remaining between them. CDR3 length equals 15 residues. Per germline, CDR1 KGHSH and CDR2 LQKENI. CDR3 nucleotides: TGTGCCAGCTCACCACCAGGGACCAGAGGCGCTGAAGCTTTCTTT. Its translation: CASSPPGTRGAEAFF. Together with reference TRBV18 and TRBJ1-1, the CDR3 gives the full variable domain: NAGVMQNPRHLVRRRGQEARLRCSPMKGHSHVYWYRQLPEEGLKFMVYLQKENIIDESGMPKERFSAEFPKEGPSILRIQQVVRGDSAAYFCASSPPGTRGAEAFFGQGTRLTVV.

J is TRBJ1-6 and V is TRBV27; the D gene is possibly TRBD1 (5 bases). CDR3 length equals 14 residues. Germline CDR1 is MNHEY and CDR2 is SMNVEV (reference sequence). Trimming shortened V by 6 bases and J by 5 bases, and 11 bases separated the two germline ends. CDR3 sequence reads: CASRQQVDNSPLHF. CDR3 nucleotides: TGTGCCAGCAGGCAACAGGTTGATAATTCACCCCTCCACTTT.

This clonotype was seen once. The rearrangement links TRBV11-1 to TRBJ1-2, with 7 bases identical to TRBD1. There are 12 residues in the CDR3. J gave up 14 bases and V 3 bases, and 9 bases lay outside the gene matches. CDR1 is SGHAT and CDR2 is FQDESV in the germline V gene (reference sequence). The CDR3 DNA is TGTGCCAGCAGCTTCAGGACAGGAGGTCTTACCTTC. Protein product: CASSFRTGGLTF.

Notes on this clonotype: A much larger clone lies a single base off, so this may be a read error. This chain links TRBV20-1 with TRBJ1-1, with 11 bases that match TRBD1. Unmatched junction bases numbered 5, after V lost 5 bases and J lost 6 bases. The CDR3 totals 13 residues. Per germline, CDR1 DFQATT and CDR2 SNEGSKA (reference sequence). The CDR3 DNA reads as TGCAGTGCTCCATGGGGACAGGGGGCTGAAGCTTTCTTT. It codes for CSAPWGQGAEAFF.

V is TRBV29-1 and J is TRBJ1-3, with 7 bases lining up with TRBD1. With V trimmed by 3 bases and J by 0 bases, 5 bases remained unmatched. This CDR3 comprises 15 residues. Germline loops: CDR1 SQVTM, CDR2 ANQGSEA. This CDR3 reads CSVEEGAFSGNTIYF. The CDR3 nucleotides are TGCAGCGTTGAGGAGGGGGCTTTCTCTGGAAACACCATATATTTT.

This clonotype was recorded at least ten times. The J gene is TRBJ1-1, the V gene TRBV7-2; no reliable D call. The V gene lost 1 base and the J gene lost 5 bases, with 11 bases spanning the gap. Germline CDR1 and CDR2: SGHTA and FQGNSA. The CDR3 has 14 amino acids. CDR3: CASSLVLGRTEAFF. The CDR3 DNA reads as TGTGCCAGCAGCTTAGTGTTAGGGCGGACTGAAGCTTTCTTT.

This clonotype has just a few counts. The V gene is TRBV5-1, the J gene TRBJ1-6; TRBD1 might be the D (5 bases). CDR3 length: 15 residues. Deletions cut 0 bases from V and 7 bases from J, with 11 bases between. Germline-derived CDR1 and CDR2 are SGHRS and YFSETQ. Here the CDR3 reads CASSLDGGDNSPLHF. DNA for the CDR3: TGCGCCAGCAGCTTGGATGGAGGGGACAATTCACCCCTCCACTTT.

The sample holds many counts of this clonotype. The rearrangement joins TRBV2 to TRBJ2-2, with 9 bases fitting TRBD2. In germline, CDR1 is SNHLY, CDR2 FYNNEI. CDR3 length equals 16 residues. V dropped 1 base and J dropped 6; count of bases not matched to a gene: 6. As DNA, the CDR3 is TGTGCCAGCAGTGAAGGGGGCGGGGGGGCCCCCGGGGAGCTGTTTTTT. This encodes CASSEGGGGAPGELFF. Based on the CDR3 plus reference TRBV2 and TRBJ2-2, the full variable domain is EPEVTQTPSHQVTQMGQEVILRCVPISNHLYFYWYRQILGQKVEFLVSFYNNEISEKSEIFDDQFSVERPDGSNFTLKIRSTKLEDSAMYFCASSEGGGGAPGELFFGEGSRLTVL.

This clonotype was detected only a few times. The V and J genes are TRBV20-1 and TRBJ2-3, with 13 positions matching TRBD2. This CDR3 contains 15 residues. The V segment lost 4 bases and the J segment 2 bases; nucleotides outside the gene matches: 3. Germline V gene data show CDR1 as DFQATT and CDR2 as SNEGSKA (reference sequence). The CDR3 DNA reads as TGCAGTGCTATACTAGCGGGGGGGAACACAGATACGCAGTATTTT. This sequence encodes CSAILAGGNTDTQYF.